This entry is about one TCR beta chain. Primers: 60 Vbeta forward and 13 Jbeta reverse. Measured with immunoSEQ multiplex PCR; TCRdb has only the in-frame clones, and not every one. The table shows some 150,000 clones, with over 65% occurring only once. The data are from a study of cytomegalovirus exposure and HLA in healthy donors. The CDR3 is made up of 14 amino acids. Germline assignment: CDR1 SGDLS and CDR2 YYNGEE. Trimming shortened V by 0 bases and J by 0 bases, and 7 bases separated the two germline ends. Material for sequencing was PBMCs. The sequence came from a woman in her twenties or thirties in good health and CMV-seronegative. This sequence joins TRBV9 and TRBJ2-7; the D is unclear. CDR3 nucleotide sequence: TGTGCCAGCAGCGTAGGGCCTTTCTCCTACGAGCAGTACTTC. Its translation is CASSVGPFSYEQYF.